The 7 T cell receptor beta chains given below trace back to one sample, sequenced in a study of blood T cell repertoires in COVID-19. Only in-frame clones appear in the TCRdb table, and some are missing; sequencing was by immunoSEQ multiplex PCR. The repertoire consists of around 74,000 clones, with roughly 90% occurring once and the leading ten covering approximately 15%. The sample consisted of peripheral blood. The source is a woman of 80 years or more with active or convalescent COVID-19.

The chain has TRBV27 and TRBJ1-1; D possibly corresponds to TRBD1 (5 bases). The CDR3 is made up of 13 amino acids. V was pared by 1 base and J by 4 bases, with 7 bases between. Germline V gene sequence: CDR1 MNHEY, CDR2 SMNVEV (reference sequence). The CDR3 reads CASSLFRATEAFF. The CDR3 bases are TGTGCCAGCAGTTTATTCAGGGCCACTGAAGCTTTCTTT.

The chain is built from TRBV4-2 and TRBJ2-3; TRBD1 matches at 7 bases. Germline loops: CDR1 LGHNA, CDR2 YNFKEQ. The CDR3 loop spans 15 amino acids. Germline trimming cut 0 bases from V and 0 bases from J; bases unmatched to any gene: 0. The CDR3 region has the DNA TGTGCCAGCAGCCAAGACAGGGGGAGCACAGATACGCAGTATTTT. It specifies CASSQDRGSTDTQYF.

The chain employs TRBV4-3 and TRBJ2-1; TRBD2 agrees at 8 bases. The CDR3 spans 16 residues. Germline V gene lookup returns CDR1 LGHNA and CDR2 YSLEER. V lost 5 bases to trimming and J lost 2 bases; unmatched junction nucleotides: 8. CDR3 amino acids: CASSKLAVPTYNEQFF. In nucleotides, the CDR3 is TGCGCCAGCAGCAAACTAGCGGTCCCTACCTACAATGAGCAGTTCTTC.

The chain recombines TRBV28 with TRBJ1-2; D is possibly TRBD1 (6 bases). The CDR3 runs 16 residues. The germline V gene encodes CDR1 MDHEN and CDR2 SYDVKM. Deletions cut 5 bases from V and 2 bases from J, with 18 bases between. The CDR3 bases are TGTGCCAGCAGTGTTTTCAGATTGGGGGCCAACTATGGCTACACCTTC. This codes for CASSVFRLGANYGYTF.

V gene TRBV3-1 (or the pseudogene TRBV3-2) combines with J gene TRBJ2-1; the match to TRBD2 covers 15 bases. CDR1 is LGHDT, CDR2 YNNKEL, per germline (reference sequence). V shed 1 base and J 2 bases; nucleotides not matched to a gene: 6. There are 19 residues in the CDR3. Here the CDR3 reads CASSQVGTSGGLPYNEQFF. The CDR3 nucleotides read TGTGCCAGCAGCCAAGTGGGGACTAGCGGGGGGCTACCCTACAATGAGCAGTTCTTC.

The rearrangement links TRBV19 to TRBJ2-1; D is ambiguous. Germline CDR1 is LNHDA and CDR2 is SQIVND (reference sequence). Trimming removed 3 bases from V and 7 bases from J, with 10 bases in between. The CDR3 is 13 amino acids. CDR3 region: CASSIGSTNEQFF. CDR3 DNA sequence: TGTGCCAGTAGTATCGGGTCCACAAATGAGCAGTTCTTC.

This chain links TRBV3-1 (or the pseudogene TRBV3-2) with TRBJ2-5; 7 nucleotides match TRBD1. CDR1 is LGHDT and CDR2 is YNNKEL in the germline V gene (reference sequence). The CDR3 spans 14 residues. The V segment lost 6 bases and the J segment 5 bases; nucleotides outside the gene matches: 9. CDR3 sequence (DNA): TGTGCCAGCAGGCTGAGGGGGCGCGGGGAGACCCAGTACTTC. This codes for CASRLRGRGETQYF.